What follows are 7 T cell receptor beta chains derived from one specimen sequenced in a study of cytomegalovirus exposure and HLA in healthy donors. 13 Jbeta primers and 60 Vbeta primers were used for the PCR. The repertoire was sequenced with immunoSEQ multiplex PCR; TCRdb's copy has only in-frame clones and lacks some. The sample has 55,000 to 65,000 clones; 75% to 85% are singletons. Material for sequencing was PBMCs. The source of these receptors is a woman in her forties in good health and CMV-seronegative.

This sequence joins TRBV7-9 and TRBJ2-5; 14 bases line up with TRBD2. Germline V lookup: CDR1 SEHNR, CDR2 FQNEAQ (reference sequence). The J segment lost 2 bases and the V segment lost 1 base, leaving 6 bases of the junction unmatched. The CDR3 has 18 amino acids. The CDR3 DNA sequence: TGTGCCAGCAGCTTAGGGGCCCGGACTAGCGGGAGGCAAGAGACCCAGTACTTC. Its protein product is CASSLGARTSGRQETQYF.

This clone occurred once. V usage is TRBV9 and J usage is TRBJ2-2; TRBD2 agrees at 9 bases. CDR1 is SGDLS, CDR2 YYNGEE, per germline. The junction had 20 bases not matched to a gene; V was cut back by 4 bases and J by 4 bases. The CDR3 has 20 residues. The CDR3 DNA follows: TGTGCCAGCAGCTTTTCACAAGGGGTTAGCGGGAGAGGTGGCACCGGGGAGCTGTTTTTT. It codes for CASSFSQGVSGRGGTGELFF. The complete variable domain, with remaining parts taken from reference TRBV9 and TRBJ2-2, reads DSGVTQTPKHLITATGQRVTLRCSPRSGDLSVYWYQQSLDQGLQFLIQYYNGEERAKGNILERFSAQQFPDLHSELNLSSLELGDSALYFCASSFSQGVSGRGGTGELFFGEGSRLTVL.

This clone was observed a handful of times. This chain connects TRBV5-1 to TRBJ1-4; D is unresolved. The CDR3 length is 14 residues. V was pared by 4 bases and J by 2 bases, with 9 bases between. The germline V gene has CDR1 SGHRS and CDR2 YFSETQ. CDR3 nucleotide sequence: TGCGCCAGCAGCGGCAACCCGACTAATGAAAAACTGTTTTTT. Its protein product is CASSGNPTNEKLFF.

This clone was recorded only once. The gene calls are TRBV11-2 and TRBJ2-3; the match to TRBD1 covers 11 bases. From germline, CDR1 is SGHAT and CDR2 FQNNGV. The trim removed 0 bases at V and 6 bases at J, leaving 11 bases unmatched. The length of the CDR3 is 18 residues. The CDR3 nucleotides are TGTGCCAGCAGCTTAGAAAAGGGACAGGGGGTCACTTGGGATACGCAGTATTTT. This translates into CASSLEKGQGVTWDTQYF.

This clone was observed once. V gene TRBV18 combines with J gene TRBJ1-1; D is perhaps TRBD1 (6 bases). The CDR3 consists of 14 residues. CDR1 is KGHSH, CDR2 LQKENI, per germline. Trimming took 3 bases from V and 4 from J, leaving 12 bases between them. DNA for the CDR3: TGTGCCAGCTCACCGGACGCGGGGGCCACTGAAGCTTTCTTT. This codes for CASSPDAGATEAFF.

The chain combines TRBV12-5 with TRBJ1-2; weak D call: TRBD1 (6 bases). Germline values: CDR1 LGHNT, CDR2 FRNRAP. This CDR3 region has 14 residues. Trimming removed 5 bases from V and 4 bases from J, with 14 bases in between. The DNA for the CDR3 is TGTGCTAGTGGTATGACAGGCGGGGGCTATGGCTACACCTTC. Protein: CASGMTGGGYGYTF.

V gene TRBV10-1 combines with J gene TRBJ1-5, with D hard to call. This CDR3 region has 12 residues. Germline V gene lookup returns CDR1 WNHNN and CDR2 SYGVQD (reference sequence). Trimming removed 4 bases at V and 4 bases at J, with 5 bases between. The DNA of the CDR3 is TGCGCCAGCAGTGCCGGGAATCAGCCCCAGCATTTT. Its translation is CASSAGNQPQHF.